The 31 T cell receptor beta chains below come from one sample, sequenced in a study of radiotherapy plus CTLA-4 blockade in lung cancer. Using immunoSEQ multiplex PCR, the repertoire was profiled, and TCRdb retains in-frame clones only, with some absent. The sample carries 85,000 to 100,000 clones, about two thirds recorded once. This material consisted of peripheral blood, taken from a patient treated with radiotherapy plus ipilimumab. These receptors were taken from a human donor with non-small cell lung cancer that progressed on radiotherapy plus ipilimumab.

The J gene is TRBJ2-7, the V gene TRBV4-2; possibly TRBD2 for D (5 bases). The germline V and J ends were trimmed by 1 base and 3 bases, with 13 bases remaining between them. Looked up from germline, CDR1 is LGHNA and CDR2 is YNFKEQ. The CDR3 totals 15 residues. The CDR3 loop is CASSQADQRSYEQYF. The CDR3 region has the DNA TGTGCCAGCAGCCAAGCGGACCAGCGGAGCTACGAGCAGTACTTC.

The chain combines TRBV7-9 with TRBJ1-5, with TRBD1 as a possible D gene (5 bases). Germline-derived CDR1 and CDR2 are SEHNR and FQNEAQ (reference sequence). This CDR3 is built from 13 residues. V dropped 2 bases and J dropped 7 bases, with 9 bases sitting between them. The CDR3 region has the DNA TGTGCCAGCAGCTTACCAGGGAACCAGCCCCAGCATTTT. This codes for CASSLPGNQPQHF.

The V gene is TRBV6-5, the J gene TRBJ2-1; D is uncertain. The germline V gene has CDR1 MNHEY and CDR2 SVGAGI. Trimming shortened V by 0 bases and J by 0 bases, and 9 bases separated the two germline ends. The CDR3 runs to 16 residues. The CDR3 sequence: CASSYSIAGSYNEQFF. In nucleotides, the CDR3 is TGTGCCAGCAGTTACTCAATCGCAGGCTCCTACAATGAGCAGTTCTTC.

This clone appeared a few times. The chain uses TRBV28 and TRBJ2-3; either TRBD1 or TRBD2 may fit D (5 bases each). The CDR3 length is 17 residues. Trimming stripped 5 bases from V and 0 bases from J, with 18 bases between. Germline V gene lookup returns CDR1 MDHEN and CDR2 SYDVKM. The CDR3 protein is CASSPHWDEQSTDTQYF. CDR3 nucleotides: TGTGCCAGCAGTCCTCATTGGGACGAGCAAAGCACAGATACGCAGTATTTT.

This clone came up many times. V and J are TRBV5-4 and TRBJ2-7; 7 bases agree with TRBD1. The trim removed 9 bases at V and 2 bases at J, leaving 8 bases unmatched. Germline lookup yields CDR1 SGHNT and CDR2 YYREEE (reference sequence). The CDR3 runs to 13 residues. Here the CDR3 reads CATRQGPTYEQYF. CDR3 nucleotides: TGTGCCACTCGACAGGGTCCCACCTACGAGCAGTACTTC.

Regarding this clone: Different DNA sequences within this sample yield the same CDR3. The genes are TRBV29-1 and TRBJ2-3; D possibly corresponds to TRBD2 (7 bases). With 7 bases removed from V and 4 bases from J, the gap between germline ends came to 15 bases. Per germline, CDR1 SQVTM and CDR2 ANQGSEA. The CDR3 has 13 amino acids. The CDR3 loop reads CSGGAGAADTQYF. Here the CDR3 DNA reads TGCAGCGGGGGGGCGGGGGCGGCAGATACGCAGTATTTT.

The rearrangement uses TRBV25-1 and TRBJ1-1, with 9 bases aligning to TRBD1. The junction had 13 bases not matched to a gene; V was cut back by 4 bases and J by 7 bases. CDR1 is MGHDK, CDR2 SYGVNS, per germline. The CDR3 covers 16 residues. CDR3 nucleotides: TGTGCCAGCAGTGGAGGGGGCCCCCGGACAGGGGATGAAGCTTTCTTT. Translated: CASSGGGPRTGDEAFF. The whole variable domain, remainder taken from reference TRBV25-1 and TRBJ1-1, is EADIYQTPRYLVIGTGKKITLECSQTMGHDKMYWYQQDPGMELHLIHYSYGVNSTEKGDLSSESTVSRIRTEHFPLTLESARPSHTSQYLCASSGGGPRTGDEAFFGQGTRLTVV.

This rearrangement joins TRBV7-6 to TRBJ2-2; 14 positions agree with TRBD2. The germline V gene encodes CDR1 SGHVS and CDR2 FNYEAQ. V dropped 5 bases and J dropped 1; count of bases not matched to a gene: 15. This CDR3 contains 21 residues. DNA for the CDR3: TGTGCCAGCAGCCTACTTTATCCCGGGACTAGCGGGAGTGGGAACACCGGGGAGCTGTTTTTT. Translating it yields CASSLLYPGTSGSGNTGELFF.

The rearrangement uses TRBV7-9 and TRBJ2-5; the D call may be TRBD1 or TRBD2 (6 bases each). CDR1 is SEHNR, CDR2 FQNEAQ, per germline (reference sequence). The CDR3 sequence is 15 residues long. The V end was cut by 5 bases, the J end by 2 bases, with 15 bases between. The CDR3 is CASSRGPSAQETQYF. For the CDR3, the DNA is TGTGCCAGCAGCCGGGGGCCTAGCGCACAAGAGACCCAGTACTTC.

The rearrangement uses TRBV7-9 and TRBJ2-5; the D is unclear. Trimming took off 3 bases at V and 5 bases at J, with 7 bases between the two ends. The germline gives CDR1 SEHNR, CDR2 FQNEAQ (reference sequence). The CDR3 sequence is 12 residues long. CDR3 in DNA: TGTGCCAGCAGCTTGCACGGTGAGACCCAGTACTTC. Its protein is CASSLHGETQYF.

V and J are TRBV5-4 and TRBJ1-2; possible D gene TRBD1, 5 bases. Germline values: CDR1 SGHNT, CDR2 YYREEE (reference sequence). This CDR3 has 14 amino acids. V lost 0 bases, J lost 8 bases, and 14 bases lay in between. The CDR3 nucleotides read TGTGCCAGCAGCTTGGGGGCAGGGACGGGCGGCTACACCTTC. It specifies CASSLGAGTGGYTF.

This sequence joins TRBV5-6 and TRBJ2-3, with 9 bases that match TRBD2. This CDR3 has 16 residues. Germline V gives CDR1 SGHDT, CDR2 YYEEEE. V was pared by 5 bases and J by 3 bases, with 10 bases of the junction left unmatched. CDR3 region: CASRPWTSDRTDTQYF. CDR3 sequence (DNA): TGTGCCAGCAGGCCCTGGACTAGCGATAGAACAGATACGCAGTATTTT.

CDR3 in amino acids: CASTADSSYGYTF. In nucleotides, the CDR3 is TGTGCCAGCACGGCCGATTCTAGCTATGGCTACACCTTC. V usage is TRBV2 and J usage is TRBJ1-2; D remains unclear. The ends were cut back, 7 bases at V and 4 bases at J, with 13 bases in the middle. Germline CDR1 is SNHLY and CDR2 is FYNNEI. The CDR3 has 13 residues.

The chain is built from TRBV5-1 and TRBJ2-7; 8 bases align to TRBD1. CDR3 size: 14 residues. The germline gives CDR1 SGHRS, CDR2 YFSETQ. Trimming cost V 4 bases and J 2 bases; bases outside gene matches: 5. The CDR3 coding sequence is TGCGCCAGCAGCCCGGCGGACAGGGCCTACGAGCAGTACTTC. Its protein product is CASSPADRAYEQYF.

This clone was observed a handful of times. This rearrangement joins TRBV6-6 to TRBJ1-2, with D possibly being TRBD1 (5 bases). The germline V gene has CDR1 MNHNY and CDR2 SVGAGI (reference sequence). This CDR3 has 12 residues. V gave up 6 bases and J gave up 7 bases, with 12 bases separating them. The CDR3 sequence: CASSSGTAGYTF. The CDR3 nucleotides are TGTGCCAGCAGCTCAGGGACCGCTGGCTACACCTTC.

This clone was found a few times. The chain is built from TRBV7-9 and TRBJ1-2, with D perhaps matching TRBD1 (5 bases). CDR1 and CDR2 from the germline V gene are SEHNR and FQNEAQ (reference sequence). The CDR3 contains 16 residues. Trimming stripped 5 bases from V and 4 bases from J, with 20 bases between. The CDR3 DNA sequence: TGTGCCAGCAGCCAGGAGATAGACAGTCCTCGCTATGGCTACACCTTC. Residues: CASSQEIDSPRYGYTF. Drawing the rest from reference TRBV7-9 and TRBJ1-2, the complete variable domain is DTGVSQNPRHKITKRGQNVTFRCDPISEHNRLYWYRQTLGQGPEFLTYFQNEAQLEKSRLLSDRFSAERPKGSFSTLEIQRTEQGDSAMYLCASSQEIDSPRYGYTFGSGTRLTVV.

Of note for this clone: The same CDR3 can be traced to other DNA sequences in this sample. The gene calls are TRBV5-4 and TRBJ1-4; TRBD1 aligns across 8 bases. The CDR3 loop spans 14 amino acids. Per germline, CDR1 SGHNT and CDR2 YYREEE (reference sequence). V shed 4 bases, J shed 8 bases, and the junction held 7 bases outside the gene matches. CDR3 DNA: TGTGCCAGCAGCCGTGGACAGGGAGAAGAAAAACTGTTTTTT. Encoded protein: CASSRGQGEEKLFF. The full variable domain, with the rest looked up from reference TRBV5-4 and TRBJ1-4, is ETGVTQSPTHLIKTRGQQVTLRCSSQSGHNTVSWYQQALGQGPQFIFQYYREEENGRGNFPPRFSGLQFPNYSSELNVNALELDDSALYLCASSRGQGEEKLFFGSGTQLSVL.

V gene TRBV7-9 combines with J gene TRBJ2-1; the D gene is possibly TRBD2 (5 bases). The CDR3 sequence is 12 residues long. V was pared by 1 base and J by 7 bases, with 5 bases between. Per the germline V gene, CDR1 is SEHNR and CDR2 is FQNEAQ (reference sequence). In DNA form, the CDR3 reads TGTGCCAGCAGCTTAGTAGCGAATGAGCAGTTCTTC. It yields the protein CASSLVANEQFF.

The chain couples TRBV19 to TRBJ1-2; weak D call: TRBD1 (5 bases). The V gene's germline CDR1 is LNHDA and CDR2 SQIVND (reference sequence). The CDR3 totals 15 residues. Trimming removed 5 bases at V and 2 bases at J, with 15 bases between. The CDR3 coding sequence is TGTGCCAGTAGTCCGCCGGGACTGACAAACTATGGCTACACCTTC. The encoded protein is CASSPPGLTNYGYTF.

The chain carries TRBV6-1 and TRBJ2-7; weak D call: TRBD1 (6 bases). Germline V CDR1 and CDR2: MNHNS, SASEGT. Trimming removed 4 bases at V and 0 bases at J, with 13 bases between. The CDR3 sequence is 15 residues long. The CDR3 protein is CASSGNRALSYEQYF. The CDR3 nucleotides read TGTGCCAGCAGTGGAAACAGGGCCCTCTCCTACGAGCAGTACTTC.

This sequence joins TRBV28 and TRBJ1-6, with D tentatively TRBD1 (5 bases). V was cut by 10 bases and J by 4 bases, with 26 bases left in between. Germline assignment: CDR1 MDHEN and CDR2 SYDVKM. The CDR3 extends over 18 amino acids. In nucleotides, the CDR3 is TGTGCCATCAGGAGCCTTACGAGGTACGGGACTTATAATTCACCCCTCCACTTT. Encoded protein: CAIRSLTRYGTYNSPLHF.

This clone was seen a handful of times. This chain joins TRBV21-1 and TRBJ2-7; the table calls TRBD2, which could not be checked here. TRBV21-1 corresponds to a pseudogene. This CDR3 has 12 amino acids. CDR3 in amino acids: CASSARGNEQYF. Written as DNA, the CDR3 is TGTGCCAGCAGCGCCCGGGGGAACGAGCAGTACTTC.

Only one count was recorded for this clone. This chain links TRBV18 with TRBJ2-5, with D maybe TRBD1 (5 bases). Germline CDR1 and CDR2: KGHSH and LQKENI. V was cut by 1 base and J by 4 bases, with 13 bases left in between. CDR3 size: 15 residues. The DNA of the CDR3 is TGTGCCAGCTCACCACGGACCTTTCAGGGAGAGACCCAGTACTTC. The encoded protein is CASSPRTFQGETQYF.

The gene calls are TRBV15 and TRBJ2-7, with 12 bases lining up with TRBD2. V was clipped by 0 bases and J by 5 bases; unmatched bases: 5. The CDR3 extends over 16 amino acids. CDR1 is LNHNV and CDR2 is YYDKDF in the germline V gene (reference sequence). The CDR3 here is CATSRDSTSGSHEQYF. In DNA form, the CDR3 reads TGTGCCACCAGCAGAGATTCGACTAGCGGGAGCCACGAGCAGTACTTC.

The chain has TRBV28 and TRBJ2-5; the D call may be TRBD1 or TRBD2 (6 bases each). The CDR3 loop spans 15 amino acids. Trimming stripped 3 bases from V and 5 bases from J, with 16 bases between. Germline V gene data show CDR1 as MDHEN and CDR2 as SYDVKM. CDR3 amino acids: CASSFLQGGGETQYF. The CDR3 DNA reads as TGTGCCAGCAGTTTCCTACAGGGAGGAGGCGAGACCCAGTACTTC.

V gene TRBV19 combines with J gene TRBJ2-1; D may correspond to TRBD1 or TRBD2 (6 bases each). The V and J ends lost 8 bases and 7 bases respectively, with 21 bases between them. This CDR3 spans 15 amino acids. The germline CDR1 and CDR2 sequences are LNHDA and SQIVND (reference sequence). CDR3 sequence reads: CASAWGLALGNEQFF. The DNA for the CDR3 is TGTGCCAGTGCCTGGGGGCTAGCGCTGGGAAATGAGCAGTTCTTC.

CDR3 sequence: CSASGLGEQFF. CDR3 coding DNA: TGCAGTGCCTCGGGACTGGGTGAGCAGTTCTTC. V is TRBV20-1 and J is TRBJ2-1; D may be TRBD2 (6 bases). V lost 6 bases and J 9 bases, leaving 12 bases between the germline ends. This CDR3 region has 11 residues. The germline CDR1 and CDR2 sequences are DFQATT and SNEGSKA (reference sequence).

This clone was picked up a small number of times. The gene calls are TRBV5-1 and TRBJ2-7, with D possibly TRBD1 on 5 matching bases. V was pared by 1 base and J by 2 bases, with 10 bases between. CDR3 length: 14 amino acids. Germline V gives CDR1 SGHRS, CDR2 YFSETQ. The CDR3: CASSLRAGPYEQYF. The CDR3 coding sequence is TGCGCCAGCAGCTTGCGAGCAGGGCCCTACGAGCAGTACTTC.

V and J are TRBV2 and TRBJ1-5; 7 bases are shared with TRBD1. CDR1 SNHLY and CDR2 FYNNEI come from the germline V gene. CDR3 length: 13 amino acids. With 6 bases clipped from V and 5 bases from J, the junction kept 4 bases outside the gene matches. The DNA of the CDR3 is TGTGCCAGCAGAGGAGACAGGGATCAGCCCCAGCATTTT. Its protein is CASRGDRDQPQHF. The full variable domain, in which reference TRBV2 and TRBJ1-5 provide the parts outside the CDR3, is EPEVTQTPSHQVTQMGQEVILRCVPISNHLYFYWYRQILGQKVEFLVSFYNNEISEKSEIFDDQFSVERPDGSNFTLKIRSTKLEDSAMYFCASRGDRDQPQHFGDGTRLSIL.

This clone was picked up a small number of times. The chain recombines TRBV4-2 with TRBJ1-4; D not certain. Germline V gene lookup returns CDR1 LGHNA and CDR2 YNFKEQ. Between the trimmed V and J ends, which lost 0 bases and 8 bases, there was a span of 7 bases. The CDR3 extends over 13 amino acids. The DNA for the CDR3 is TGTGCCAGCAGCCAAGATGTAGGGGAAAAACTGTTTTTT. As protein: CASSQDVGEKLFF.

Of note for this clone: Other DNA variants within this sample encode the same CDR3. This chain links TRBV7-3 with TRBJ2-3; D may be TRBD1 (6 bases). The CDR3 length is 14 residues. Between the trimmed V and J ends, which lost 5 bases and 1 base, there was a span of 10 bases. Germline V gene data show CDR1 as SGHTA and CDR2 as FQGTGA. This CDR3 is CASSRAGGTDTQYF. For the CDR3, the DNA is TGTGCCAGCAGCCGGGCAGGGGGCACAGATACGCAGTATTTT.